This passage covers 7 T cell receptor beta chains from one sample sequenced in a study of control samples from healthy donors and cancer patients (dated by TCRdb to between 2020 and 2021). The receptor library was made with the immunoSEQ multiplex PCR assay. TCRdb retrieved this table from immuneACCESS and kept in-frame rearrangements only. Not all clones are present; in checked studies, unresolved V genes account for under half, and no reason is known for the remainder. The sample includes under 200,000 clones, with around 95% observed a single time. The ten most abundant clones make up roughly 8.4% of the sample. The sample consisted of blood. The receptors derive from a woman in her thirties or forties in good health.

This clone was counted a single time. The rearrangement links TRBV30 to TRBJ1-4; weak D call: TRBD1 (5 bases). Germline CDR1 GTSNPN, CDR2 SVGIG (reference sequence). V was shortened by 3 bases and J by 2 bases, with 13 bases between the two germline ends. The CDR3 is 15 amino acids. CDR3 bases: TGTGCCTGGAGAATCCAGGGACCCACTAATGAAAAACTGTTTTTT. Protein: CAWRIQGPTNEKLFF.

The J gene is TRBJ2-7, the V gene TRBV11-2, with 8 bases lining up with TRBD2. The J segment lost 2 bases and the V segment lost 5 bases, leaving 8 bases of the junction unmatched. The CDR3 is 15 amino acids. Germline lookup yields CDR1 SGHAT and CDR2 FQNNGV. The CDR3: CASSPIRGGPYEQYF. CDR3 coding DNA: TGTGCCAGCAGCCCAATCCGGGGGGGGCCCTACGAGCAGTACTTC.

V gene TRBV4-3 combines with J gene TRBJ2-1; 7 bases align to TRBD2. V shed 0 bases, J shed 5 bases, and the junction held 4 bases outside the gene matches. CDR3 length: 15 residues. Germline CDR1 LGHNA, CDR2 YSLEER. CDR3 in DNA: TGCGCCAGCAGCCAAGACGGACTAGAGCACAATGAGCAGTTCTTC. It yields the protein CASSQDGLEHNEQFF.

The chain combines TRBV7-3 with TRBJ2-1; the D gene is possibly TRBD1 (7 bases). The CDR3 runs 14 residues. CDR1 is SGHTA and CDR2 is FQGTGA in the germline V gene. V shed 8 bases and J shed 4 bases, with 15 bases lying between them. The CDR3 here is CASRGPGGYNEQFF. The CDR3 DNA sequence: TGTGCCAGCCGGGGGCCAGGGGGGTACAATGAGCAGTTCTTC. The full variable domain, completed using reference TRBV7-3 and TRBJ2-1, is GAGVSQTPSNKVTEKGKYVELRCDPISGHTALYWYRQSLGQGPEFLIYFQGTGAADDSGLPNDRFFAVRPEGSVSTLKIQRTERGDSAVYLCASRGPGGYNEQFFGPGTRLTVL.

This chain links TRBV12-5 with TRBJ1-5; tentative D call: TRBD1 (5 bases). From germline, CDR1 is LGHNT and CDR2 FRNRAP. The CDR3 sequence is 15 residues long. The V end lost 1 base, the J end lost 9 bases, and 16 bases lay between the germline ends. The CDR3 loop reads CASGLAPEWGSPQHF. Here the CDR3 DNA reads TGTGCTAGTGGTTTGGCCCCCGAATGGGGGTCGCCCCAGCATTTT.

The chain links TRBV5-4 to TRBJ1-3; D not resolved. V shed 3 bases and J shed 0 bases, with 10 bases lying between them. Per germline, CDR1 SGHNT and CDR2 YYREEE (reference sequence). The CDR3 runs 15 residues. The CDR3 protein is CASSSRDGSGNTIYF. CDR3 nucleotide sequence: TGTGCCAGCAGCTCCCGAGATGGCTCTGGAAACACCATATATTTT.

V and J are TRBV11-3 and TRBJ2-6, with D hard to call. Trimming took off 2 bases at V and 0 bases at J, with 8 bases between the two ends. This CDR3 comprises 16 residues. The germline V gene encodes CDR1 SGHNT and CDR2 YENEEA. CDR3 DNA sequence: TGTGCCAGCAGCTTAACAGCCCGCTCTGGGGCCAACGTCCTGACTTTC. Translating gives CASSLTARSGANVLTF.